The 24 T cell receptor beta chains presented below share a single source sample, sequenced in a study of cytomegalovirus exposure and HLA in healthy donors. The PCR was carried out with 60 Vbeta primers and 13 Jbeta primers. Using immunoSEQ multiplex PCR, the repertoire was profiled, and TCRdb retains in-frame clones only, with some absent. The sample comprises around 150,000 clones, about 80% of which are singletons, and roughly 2% rests with the top ten. The sequenced sample was PBMCs. Every receptor here comes from a female donor in good health and CMV-seronegative.

V and J are TRBV10-2 and TRBJ1-2; 7 bases match TRBD1. CDR3 length equals 16 residues. V was pared by 2 bases and J by 8 bases, with 14 bases of the junction left unmatched. CDR1 and CDR2 from the germline V gene are WSHSY and SAAADI. The DNA of the CDR3 is TGCGCCAGCAGTGAGGGGGCCCGACAGGGCGCGGGAGGCTACACCTTC. The encoded protein is CASSEGARQGAGGYTF.

The rearrangement uses TRBV27 and TRBJ2-1, with D possibly matching TRBD2 (5 bases). CDR3 length equals 23 residues. Trimming removed 4 bases at V and 0 bases at J, with 34 bases between. Germline V lookup: CDR1 MNHEY, CDR2 SMNVEV (reference sequence). This CDR3 reads CASSSSPGPGLPSAKVSYNEQFF. Here the CDR3 DNA reads TGTGCCAGCAGTTCCTCACCCGGTCCGGGATTGCCGTCCGCTAAAGTCTCCTACAATGAGCAGTTCTTC.

This clone was seen just once. Here the CDR3 DNA reads TGTGCCAGCAGCCTGATAACAGGGATCAGCACAGATACGCAGTATTTT. Its translation: CASSLITGISTDTQYF. The gene calls are TRBV5-5 and TRBJ2-3; maybe TRBD1 (6 bases). V was shortened by 4 bases and J by 0 bases, with 15 bases between the two germline ends. The CDR3 consists of 16 residues. From germline, CDR1 is SGHKS and CDR2 YYEKEE (reference sequence).

Here the CDR3 reads CASSFGAGELFF. The DNA of the CDR3 is TGCGCCAGCAGCTTCGGGGCCGGGGAGCTGTTTTTT. The chain joins TRBV5-1 to TRBJ2-2; D possibly corresponds to TRBD2 (5 bases). This CDR3 is built from 12 residues. Germline values: CDR1 SGHRS, CDR2 YFSETQ. Deletions cut 2 bases from V and 6 bases from J, with 5 bases between.

The chain has TRBV19 and TRBJ1-2, with 7 bases fitting TRBD1. The CDR3 consists of 14 residues. CDR1 and CDR2 from the germline V gene are LNHDA and SQIVND (reference sequence). The junction had 7 bases not matched to a gene; V was cut back by 5 bases and J by 4 bases. This CDR3 reads CASSPPTGTYGYTF. The CDR3, as DNA: TGTGCCAGTAGTCCCCCGACAGGGACCTATGGCTACACCTTC.

This clone occurred a few times. J is TRBJ2-1 and V is TRBV27, with D maybe TRBD2 (5 bases). V shed 2 bases and J shed 9 bases, with 14 bases lying between them. This CDR3 contains 14 residues. Germline loops: CDR1 MNHEY, CDR2 SMNVEV (reference sequence). The CDR3 is CASSLEASSSEQFF. CDR3 bases: TGTGCCAGCAGTTTAGAGGCTAGCTCGAGTGAGCAGTTCTTC.

This clone was detected once. The chain carries TRBV13 and TRBJ2-1; 8 positions agree with TRBD1. The CDR3 spans 14 residues. Germline V lookup: CDR1 PRHDT, CDR2 FYEKMQ (reference sequence). The trim removed 3 bases at V and 9 bases at J, leaving 7 bases unmatched. CDR3 sequence: CASSFGQGWVEQFF. CDR3 in DNA: TGTGCCAGCAGCTTCGGACAGGGATGGGTTGAGCAGTTCTTC.

The chain employs TRBV11-1 and TRBJ2-5; the D gene is possibly TRBD1 (6 bases). The CDR3 length is 14 residues. Per the germline V gene, CDR1 is SGHAT and CDR2 is FQDESV (reference sequence). V was shortened by 5 bases and J by 1 base, with 11 bases between the two germline ends. In DNA form, the CDR3 reads TGTGCCAGCAGCCGGACAGCTTCCCAAGAGACCCAGTACTTC. Translating it yields CASSRTASQETQYF.

The chain recombines TRBV6-6 with TRBJ1-3, with D maybe TRBD1 (6 bases). Germline CDR1 and CDR2: MNHNY and SVGAGI (reference sequence). V lost 2 bases, J lost 3 bases, and 14 bases lay in between. The CDR3 covers 16 residues. The CDR3 protein is CASSYQGTYGGNTIYF. CDR3 DNA: TGTGCCAGCAGTTACCAGGGGACCTATGGTGGAAACACCATATATTTT.

In its sample, this clone was seen a few times. The chain joins TRBV10-1 to TRBJ2-2; 11 positions agree with TRBD1. Germline CDR1 is WNHNN and CDR2 is SYGVQD (reference sequence). V dropped 6 bases and J dropped 5; count of bases not matched to a gene: 5. The CDR3 loop spans 15 amino acids. The CDR3 here is CASRDGTGGTGELFF. The CDR3 DNA reads as TGCGCCAGCAGGGACGGGACAGGGGGTACCGGGGAGCTGTTTTTT.

The chain joins TRBV19 to TRBJ2-7; D is possibly TRBD1 (5 bases). This CDR3 has 15 residues. The V end lost 5 bases, the J end lost 2 bases, and 16 bases lay between the germline ends. Germline V lookup: CDR1 LNHDA, CDR2 SQIVND (reference sequence). The DNA for the CDR3 is TGTGCCAGTAGTTGGGGCCTGCTCGCCACCTACGAGCAGTACTTC. It is translated as CASSWGLLATYEQYF. Full variable domain (remainder filled in from reference TRBV19 and TRBJ2-7): DGGITQSPKYLFRKEGQNVTLSCEQNLNHDAMYWYRQDPGQGLRLIYYSQIVNDFQKGDIAEGYSVSREKKESFPLTVTSAQKNPTAFYLCASSWGLLATYEQYFGPGTRLTVT.

The chain uses TRBV7-9 and TRBJ1-4; TRBD1 agrees at 8 bases. Germline V gives CDR1 SEHNR, CDR2 FQNEAQ (reference sequence). After removal of 7 bases from V and 7 bases from J, the junction contained 14 bases not matched to a gene. The CDR3 consists of 16 residues. CDR3 nucleotide sequence: TGTGCCAGCACCCGACACCCGCGGACAGGGATTGAAAAACTGTTTTTT. Translation: CASTRHPRTGIEKLFF.

This sequence joins TRBV20-1 and TRBJ2-1, with D unresolved. Germline lookup yields CDR1 DFQATT and CDR2 SNEGSKA (reference sequence). V lost 3 bases and J 9 bases, leaving 9 bases between the germline ends. There are 11 residues in the CDR3. DNA of the CDR3: TGCAGTGCTAGCCGGCAGCGTGAGCAGTTCTTC. Translating it yields CSASRQREQFF.

CDR3 sequence: CASSSLTGGAGELFF. The DNA for the CDR3 is TGTGCCAGCAGCTCACTTACGGGGGGGGCCGGGGAGCTGTTTTTT. This sequence joins TRBV5-4 and TRBJ2-2; 8 positions agree with TRBD2. J lost 6 bases, V lost 3 bases, and 7 bases had no gene match. The CDR3 contains 15 residues. Germline values: CDR1 SGHNT, CDR2 YYREEE (reference sequence). The entire variable domain, with the rest obtained from reference TRBV5-4 and TRBJ2-2, is as follows: ETGVTQSPTHLIKTRGQQVTLRCSSQSGHNTVSWYQQALGQGPQFIFQYYREEENGRGNFPPRFSGLQFPNYSSELNVNALELDDSALYLCASSSLTGGAGELFFGEGSRLTVL.

The V gene is TRBV18, the J gene TRBJ2-7; D possibly corresponds to TRBD1 (6 bases). Germline CDR1 and CDR2: KGHSH and LQKENI. The CDR3 totals 13 residues. V was pared by 6 bases and J by 3 bases, with 12 bases between. CDR3 coding DNA: TGTGCCAGCTCCGCCGGGACAAGCTACGAGCAGTACTTC. Translated: CASSAGTSYEQYF.

This clone appeared once. This chain connects TRBV5-6 to TRBJ1-6; perhaps TRBD1 as D (6 bases). Trimming shortened V by 0 bases and J by 12 bases, and 16 bases separated the two germline ends. CDR3 size: 15 residues. Germline-derived CDR1 and CDR2 are SGHDT and YYEEEE. CDR3: CASSLGARLTGPLHF. For the CDR3, the DNA is TGTGCCAGCAGCTTGGGGGCTCGTTTGACAGGACCCCTCCACTTT.

This clone was seen more than once but under ten times. The gene calls are TRBV27 and TRBJ2-5; the match to TRBD1 covers 9 bases. CDR1 MNHEY and CDR2 SMNVEV come from the germline V gene (reference sequence). The CDR3 totals 19 residues. J gave up 3 bases and V 8 bases, and 22 bases lay outside the gene matches. The chain's CDR3 is CASLNAPWGTGPSKETQYF. In nucleotides, the CDR3 is TGTGCCAGCCTTAACGCCCCTTGGGGGACAGGGCCATCCAAAGAGACCCAGTACTTC.

This chain uses TRBV9 with TRBJ2-7; 9 bases line up with TRBD1. This CDR3 comprises 16 residues. Trimming took 0 bases from V and 5 from J; bases not matched to a gene: 9. Per the germline V gene, CDR1 is SGDLS and CDR2 is YYNGEE. The CDR3, as DNA: TGTGCCAGCAGCGTAGGTGGGACAGGGAGCTTCAACGAGCAGTACTTC. Translating gives CASSVGGTGSFNEQYF.

This clone was found a few times. This chain joins TRBV5-1 and TRBJ2-7; 7 nucleotides match TRBD2. Germline CDR1 is SGHRS and CDR2 is YFSETQ. The CDR3 is made up of 15 amino acids. Germline trimming cut 0 bases from V and 0 bases from J; bases unmatched to any gene: 3. CDR3: CASSLAWGGSYEQYF. In nucleotides, the CDR3 is TGCGCCAGCAGCTTGGCCTGGGGGGGCTCCTACGAGCAGTACTTC.

In this sample, this clone turned up once. The chain combines TRBV6-5 with TRBJ1-2, with 7 positions matching TRBD1. The CDR3 extends over 15 amino acids. Trimming at V came to 4 bases and at J to 3 bases, leaving 8 bases not matched to a gene. In germline, CDR1 is MNHEY, CDR2 SVGAGI. The chain's CDR3 is CASSSSRQGDYGYTF. The CDR3 DNA follows: TGTGCCAGCAGTTCTTCCCGACAGGGCGACTATGGCTACACCTTC.

For the CDR3, the DNA is TGTGCCAGCAGACCTCCGGGAGAAGATACGCAGTATTTT. Translation gives CASRPPGEDTQYF. The chain couples TRBV6-1 to TRBJ2-3; perhaps TRBD2 as D (6 bases). CDR3 length: 13 amino acids. In germline, CDR1 is MNHNS, CDR2 SASEGT. The germline V and J ends were trimmed by 6 bases and 5 bases, with 12 bases remaining between them.

The chain has TRBV19 and TRBJ2-7; D uncertain. The CDR3 sequence is 11 residues long. Trimming took off 9 bases at V and 5 bases at J, with 11 bases between the two ends. CDR1 is LNHDA and CDR2 is SQIVND in the germline V gene (reference sequence). This chain's CDR3 is CASTGSHEQYF. The CDR3 DNA reads TGTGCCAGCACCGGGTCACACGAGCAGTACTTC.

This clone was detected once. This chain links TRBV27 with TRBJ2-3, with 7 bases that match TRBD1. The V gene's germline CDR1 is MNHEY and CDR2 SMNVEV (reference sequence). Trimming at V came to 6 bases and at J to 4 bases, leaving 4 bases not matched to a gene. There are 13 residues in the CDR3. The CDR3 region is CASSSGQADTQYF. As DNA, the CDR3 is TGTGCCAGCAGCTCTGGACAGGCAGATACGCAGTATTTT.

This clone came up once. It differs at one base from a far larger clone, so likely a read error. The V call is TRBV5-4, the J call TRBJ1-2, with TRBD1 identical over 7 bases. The germline gives CDR1 SGHNT, CDR2 YYREEE (reference sequence). The CDR3 is 15 residues long. Trimming removed 4 bases from V and 7 bases from J; junction bases left unmatched: 13. CDR3 sequence (DNA): TGTGCCAGCAGCCAAGAGGGGGCAGGGCTTAGTGGCTACACCTTC. This gives the protein CASSQEGAGLSGYTF.